This TCR beta chain was captured by sequencing in a study of blood T cell repertoires in COVID-19. Study summary: The analysed material was cDNA or gDNA that came from T cells, B-cell-depleted T cells, or PBMCs.

CDR3 length: 14 residues. V gave up 6 bases and J gave up 4 bases, with 15 bases separating them. CDR1 SQVTM and CDR2 ANQGSEA come from the germline V gene. The repertoire was sequenced with immunoSEQ multiplex PCR; TCRdb's copy has only in-frame clones and lacks some. The table shows a few hundred thousand clones, with approximately 83% occurring only once. This receptor was taken from a woman aged 25 to 39 who had recovered from COVID-19. The chain has TRBV29-1 and TRBJ2-2; tentatively, D is TRBD1 (6 bases). The sequenced sample was peripheral blood. The CDR3: CSVDSGQSTGELFF. CDR3 DNA sequence: TGCAGCGTGGACTCGGGACAAAGCACCGGGGAGCTGTTTTTT.